This TCR beta chain was recovered during a study of blood T cell repertoires in COVID-19. CDR3 size: 15 residues. Looked up from germline, CDR1 is SGHNT and CDR2 is YYREEE (reference sequence). The V gene end was trimmed by 3 bases and the J gene end by 4 bases; junction bases not matched to a gene: 6. Sequencing was performed with immunoSEQ multiplex PCR; in TCRdb, only in-frame clones are kept and a portion is missing. The profile shows around 50,000 clones, about nine tenths of them singletons. The V gene is TRBV5-4, the J gene TRBJ2-1; 8 bases match TRBD2. The clonotype was recovered from a human donor in a cohort sampled during active COVID-19. Material: peripheral blood. CDR3 nucleotide sequence: TGTGCCAGCAGCTCGGGGGGGGCAGTGTACAATGAGCAGTTCTTC. Residues: CASSSGGAVYNEQFF.